The 5 T cell receptor beta chains given below trace back to one sample, sequenced in a study of cytomegalovirus exposure and HLA in healthy donors. The PCR made use of 60 Vbeta and 13 Jbeta primers. Sequenced by immunoSEQ multiplex PCR; TCRdb stores in-frame clones only, minus some. This table holds 200,000 to 250,000 clones, roughly 70% found once. Input material: PBMCs. Every receptor here comes from a woman under 40 in good health and CMV-seronegative.

V and J are TRBV6-5 and TRBJ1-1; D unclear. The CDR3 length is 16 residues. CDR1 is MNHEY and CDR2 is SVGAGI in the germline V gene. V was clipped by 0 bases and J by 0 bases, with 11 bases between them. CDR3 amino acids: CASSYSMAGLNTEAFF. CDR3 coding DNA: TGTGCCAGCAGTTACTCGATGGCAGGCCTGAACACTGAAGCTTTCTTT.

The J gene is TRBJ2-7, the V gene TRBV6-5; D unresolved. Germline-derived CDR1 and CDR2 are MNHEY and SVGAGI. Trimming removed 0 bases at V and 2 bases at J, with 5 bases between. The CDR3 spans 13 residues. CDR3 in amino acids: CASSYSSTYEQYF. DNA of the CDR3: TGTGCCAGCAGTTACTCGTCTACCTACGAGCAGTACTTC.

This clone was counted between two and nine times. One end of the junction does not line up with germline, which may come from a read error. In DNA form, the CDR3 reads TGTGTCAGCAGGGGCCGGACAGCTAGTCTTACCTTATATGGCTACACCTTC. Translating it yields CVSRGRTASLTLYGYTF. This sequence joins TRBV28 and TRBJ1-2; a weak D match, TRBD1 (6 bases). The CDR3 consists of 17 residues. CDR1 MDHEN and CDR2 SYDVKM come from the germline V gene.

This clone was recorded only once. The genes are TRBV6-5 and TRBJ2-7, with no clear D. Trimming shortened V by 6 bases and J by 4 bases, and 13 bases separated the two germline ends. CDR1 and CDR2 from the germline V gene are MNHEY and SVGAGI. The CDR3 consists of 13 residues. The CDR3 DNA follows: TGTGCCAGCAGATCTAGTGGTGATTACGAGCAGTACTTC. Amino acids: CASRSSGDYEQYF.

As regards this clone: One end of the junction fails to match germline, which may point to a read error. The chain is built from TRBV7-9 and TRBJ1-4; D remains unclear. Germline V gene data show CDR1 as SEHNR and CDR2 as FQNEAQ (reference sequence). The CDR3 spans 16 residues. The CDR3 nucleotides are TGTTCCAGCAGCTTAGCGCTAAGTCGGACTAATGAAAAACTGTTTTTT. This encodes CSSSLALSRTNEKLFF.